The rows below give T cell receptor beta chains drawn from one sample of a study of chemoradiotherapy in HPV16-positive cancers. Profiling relied on immunoSEQ multiplex PCR, and the TCRdb table lists in-frame clones only, not all of them. The table shows roughly 23,000 clones, with just under 75% occurring only once. This material was acquired from a patient who underwent chemoradiotherapy. The receptors shown here come from a human donor with HPV-associated anogenital cancer. Both conserved end residues are part of each CDR3. The D gene is left open where the match is weak. Only part of the rows carry a size: once, few, many, or a class if the clone is expanded.

v_call: TRBV5-1
clone_size: .
j_call: TRBJ2-5
d_call: .
cdr3_nt: TGCGCCAGCAGCAGAACAGTAACCGAGACCCAGTACTTC
cdr3_aa: CASSRTVTETQYF

v_call: TRBV18
clone_size: .
j_call: TRBJ1-1
d_call: .
cdr3_nt: TGTGCCAGCTCACCAAGCCCCGGGGGCGTAGGGACTGAAGCTTTCTTT
cdr3_aa: CASSPSPGGVGTEAFF

v_call: TRBV11-2
clone_size: once
j_call: TRBJ2-1
d_call: .
cdr3_nt: TGTGCCAGCAGCTCTTTTGGTCATGAGCAGTTCTTC
cdr3_aa: CASSSFGHEQFF

v_call: TRBV18
clone_size: .
j_call: TRBJ2-1
d_call: TRBD2
cdr3_nt: TGTGCCAGCTCACCTTTCGGGACTAGCGGTTACAATGAGCAGTTCTTC
cdr3_aa: CASSPFGTSGYNEQFF

v_call: TRBV28
clone_size: .
j_call: TRBJ1-5
d_call: .
cdr3_nt: TGTGCCAGCAGTTCGACGGGATTTAGCAATCAGCCCCAGCATTTT
cdr3_aa: CASSSTGFSNQPQHF

v_call: TRBV9
clone_size: .
j_call: TRBJ2-5
d_call: .
cdr3_nt: TGTGCCAGCAGCGTAGGAGACCAAGAGACCCAGTACTTC
cdr3_aa: CASSVGDQETQYF

v_call: TRBV9
clone_size: .
j_call: TRBJ2-4
d_call: .
cdr3_nt: TGTGCCAGCAGCTACCAAGAGGGGAACATTCAGTACTTC
cdr3_aa: CASSYQEGNIQYF

v_call: TRBV2
clone_size: .
j_call: TRBJ2-7
d_call: TRBD2
cdr3_nt: TGTGCCAGCAGGGGCGCGGGGGTACGGGACGAGCAGTACTTC
cdr3_aa: CASRGAGVRDEQYF

v_call: TRBV7-9
clone_size: .
j_call: TRBJ2-1
d_call: .
cdr3_nt: TGTGCCAGCAGCTTTCCCCGCGAACAGTTCTTC
cdr3_aa: CASSFPREQFF

v_call: TRBV28
clone_size: .
j_call: TRBJ1-3
d_call: .
cdr3_nt: TGTGCCAGCAGCCGGGATCGACGGGTCTCTGGAAACACCATATATTTT
cdr3_aa: CASSRDRRVSGNTIYF

v_call: TRBV18
clone_size: few
j_call: TRBJ2-7
d_call: TRBD2
cdr3_nt: TGTGCCAGCTCACCAACGGGGGGCGAGCAGTACTTC
cdr3_aa: CASSPTGGEQYF

v_call: TRBV7-9
clone_size: .
j_call: TRBJ1-2
d_call: TRBD1
cdr3_nt: TGTGCCAGCAGCTTACCTGGGAGAACAGGGGTAAACTATGGCTACACCTTC
cdr3_aa: CASSLPGRTGVNYGYTF

v_call: TRBV28
clone_size: .
j_call: TRBJ2-7
d_call: .
cdr3_nt: TGTGCCAGCAGTCCGCAGGGATCCGAGCAGTACTTC
cdr3_aa: CASSPQGSEQYF

v_call: TRBV19
clone_size: .
j_call: TRBJ2-3
d_call: TRBD2
cdr3_nt: TGTGCCAGCGCCGGGGGGACAGATACGCAGTATTTT
cdr3_aa: CASAGGTDTQYF

v_call: TRBV5-6
clone_size: .
j_call: TRBJ1-6
d_call: TRBD1
cdr3_nt: TGTGCCAGCAGCGATTTGACAGGGGGCCTCAATTCACCCCTCCACTTT
cdr3_aa: CASSDLTGGLNSPLHF

v_call: TRBV11-3
clone_size: .
j_call: TRBJ2-7
d_call: .
cdr3_nt: TGTGCCAGCAGCCCGGGGACCTACGAGCAGTACTTC
cdr3_aa: CASSPGTYEQYF

v_call: TRBV9
clone_size: once
j_call: TRBJ2-3
d_call: .
cdr3_nt: TGTGCCAGCAGCCTAGGAGGGGGCACAGATACGCAGTATTTT
cdr3_aa: CASSLGGGTDTQYF

v_call: TRBV2
clone_size: .
j_call: TRBJ2-7
d_call: TRBD2
cdr3_nt: TGTGCCAGCAGTGCGGGACTAGCGGGAGCTACCGAGCAGTACTTC
cdr3_aa: CASSAGLAGATEQYF

v_call: TRBV6-5
clone_size: .
j_call: TRBJ1-2
d_call: TRBD1
cdr3_nt: TGTGCCAGCAGGCGACAGGGTCCCGCTAGAGGCTACACCTTC
cdr3_aa: CASRRQGPARGYTF

v_call: TRBV6-1
clone_size: .
j_call: TRBJ2-1
d_call: TRBD1
cdr3_nt: TGTGCCACCAGGGGGCAGACCTCTAATGAGCAGTTCTTC
cdr3_aa: CATRGQTSNEQFF

v_call: TRBV28
clone_size: .
j_call: TRBJ2-2
d_call: .
cdr3_nt: TGTGCCAGCACCCCTCGAAGGACCGGGGAGCTGTTTTTT
cdr3_aa: CASTPRRTGELFF

v_call: TRBV6-1
clone_size: .
j_call: TRBJ1-1
d_call: TRBD1
cdr3_nt: TGTGCCACCACAGGCAGGGGGAAGGCGAGCACTGAAGCTTTCTTT
cdr3_aa: CATTGRGKASTEAFF

v_call: TRBV27
clone_size: .
j_call: TRBJ2-7
d_call: .
cdr3_nt: TGTGCCAGCAGTGTAGGGGTTCCCGGCGAGCAGTACTTC
cdr3_aa: CASSVGVPGEQYF

v_call: TRBV5-1
clone_size: .
j_call: TRBJ1-5
d_call: TRBD1
cdr3_nt: TGCGCCAGCAGCTTGGCCGGACAGGGCCAAACCCTCAATCAGCCCCAGCATTTT
cdr3_aa: CASSLAGQGQTLNQPQHF

v_call: TRBV13
clone_size: .
j_call: TRBJ1-2
d_call: .
cdr3_nt: TGTGCCAGCAGCCCTAGACGGGGTCCTAACTATGGCTACACCTTC
cdr3_aa: CASSPRRGPNYGYTF

v_call: TRBV5-1
clone_size: .
j_call: TRBJ1-2
d_call: TRBD1
cdr3_nt: TGCGCCAGCAGCTTGGACGGGACAGGGGGCGCGGGCTACACCTTC
cdr3_aa: CASSLDGTGGAGYTF

v_call: TRBV11-3
clone_size: .
j_call: TRBJ2-1
d_call: .
cdr3_nt: TGTGCCAGCAGCTCAGGGTTGGGTGAGCAGTTCTTC
cdr3_aa: CASSSGLGEQFF

v_call: TRBV19
clone_size: few
j_call: TRBJ1-5
d_call: .
cdr3_nt: TGTGCCAGTACCCCTAGGGGGGGGCTAGGCAATCAGCCCCAGCATTTT
cdr3_aa: CASTPRGGLGNQPQHF

v_call: TRBV28
clone_size: few
j_call: TRBJ1-2
d_call: .
cdr3_nt: TGTGCCAGCAGTTTATCGGACTATGGCTACACCTTC
cdr3_aa: CASSLSDYGYTF

v_call: TRBV15
clone_size: .
j_call: TRBJ2-5
d_call: TRBD2
cdr3_nt: TGTGCCACCAGCAGAGGGGAGGGCGAGGAGGAGACCCAGTACTTC
cdr3_aa: CATSRGEGEEETQYF

v_call: TRBV6-1
clone_size: .
j_call: TRBJ2-2
d_call: .
cdr3_nt: TGTGCCATTGGACAGTTCGCGAACACCGGGGAGCTGTTTTTT
cdr3_aa: CAIGQFANTGELFF

v_call: TRBV9
clone_size: once
j_call: TRBJ2-3
d_call: .
cdr3_nt: TGTGCCAGCAGCCTATGGGGTGGTCAAGGGACAGATACGCAGTATTTT
cdr3_aa: CASSLWGGQGTDTQYF

v_call: TRBV19
clone_size: .
j_call: TRBJ2-1
d_call: TRBD1
cdr3_nt: TGTGCCAGTAACCGGGACAGACAATACAATGAGCAGTTCTTC
cdr3_aa: CASNRDRQYNEQFF

v_call: TRBV11-2
clone_size: .
j_call: TRBJ2-7
d_call: TRBD2
cdr3_nt: TGTGCCAGCAGCCCCCGACTAGCGGGTGACTCCTACGAGCAGTACTTC
cdr3_aa: CASSPRLAGDSYEQYF

v_call: TRBV5-8
clone_size: once
j_call: TRBJ2-3
d_call: .
cdr3_nt: TGTGCCAGCAGCCAGACAGATACGCAGTATTTT
cdr3_aa: CASSQTDTQYF

v_call: TRBV10-3
clone_size: .
j_call: TRBJ2-7
d_call: TRBD1
cdr3_nt: TGTGCCACCCGGGACAGGGGAAACGAGCAGTACTTC
cdr3_aa: CATRDRGNEQYF

v_call: TRBV4-2
clone_size: .
j_call: TRBJ2-4
d_call: .
cdr3_nt: TGTGCCAGCAGCCAAGATATACTAGCCAAAAACATTCAGTACTTC
cdr3_aa: CASSQDILAKNIQYF